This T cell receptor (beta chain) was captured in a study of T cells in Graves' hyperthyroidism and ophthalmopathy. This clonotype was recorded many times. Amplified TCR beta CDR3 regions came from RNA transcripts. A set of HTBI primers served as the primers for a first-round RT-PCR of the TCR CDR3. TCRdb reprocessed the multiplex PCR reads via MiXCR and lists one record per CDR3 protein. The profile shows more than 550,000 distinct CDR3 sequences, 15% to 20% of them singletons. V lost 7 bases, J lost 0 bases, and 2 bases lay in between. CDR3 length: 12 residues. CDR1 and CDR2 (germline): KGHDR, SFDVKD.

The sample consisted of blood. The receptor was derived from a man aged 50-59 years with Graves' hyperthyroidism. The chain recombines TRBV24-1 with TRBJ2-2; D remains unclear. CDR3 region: CATSPNTGELFF. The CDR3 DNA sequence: TGTGCCACCAGCCCGAACACCGGGGAGCTGTTTTTT.